The 5 T cell receptor beta chains below all came from one sample that was sequenced in a study of blood T cell repertoires in COVID-19. This table comes from immunoSEQ multiplex PCR, and its TCRdb copy is limited to in-frame clones, with some not included. This sample has over 75,000 clones, with roughly 83% found just once. Sequencing used peripheral blood. The receptors stem from a human donor in a cohort sampled during active COVID-19.

The chain combines TRBV7-9 with TRBJ2-2, with TRBD2 matching 9 bases. In germline, CDR1 is SEHNR, CDR2 FQNEAQ (reference sequence). CDR3 length equals 17 residues. The V and J ends lost 1 base and 3 bases, in that order; junction bases with no gene match: 6. CDR3: CASSLVSGGQDTGELFF. CDR3 in DNA: TGTGCCAGCAGCTTAGTAAGCGGGGGGCAAGACACCGGGGAGCTGTTTTTT.

This clone was found a few times. The rearrangement uses TRBV7-2 and TRBJ2-4, with D unresolved. CDR1 SGHTA and CDR2 FQGNSA come from the germline V gene. Trimming left V 1 base short and J 11 bases short, with 18 bases between. The CDR3 is 15 residues long. This CDR3 is CASSLERSHRNVQYF. The CDR3 region has the DNA TGTGCCAGCAGCTTAGAAAGGTCCCACAGAAATGTTCAGTACTTC.

The genes are TRBV6-1 and TRBJ2-5; a possible D gene is TRBD1 (6 bases). The V and J ends lost 1 base and 2 bases respectively, with 11 bases between them. Per germline, CDR1 MNHNS and CDR2 SASEGT. CDR3 length: 15 residues. CDR3 sequence: CASSEGGTPQETQYF. The CDR3 DNA reads as TGTGCCAGCAGTGAAGGGGGGACACCACAAGAGACCCAGTACTTC.

This clone came up a few times. The rearrangement uses TRBV6-2 or TRBV6-3 and TRBJ2-7; 11 nucleotides line up with TRBD2. Germline trimming cut 5 bases from V and 4 bases from J; bases unmatched to any gene: 7. The CDR3 contains 15 residues. Germline CDR1 is MNHEY and CDR2 is SVGEGT. CDR3 nucleotides: TGTGCCAGCAGTCGTGAGGGACTAGCGGATTACGAGCAGTACTTC. Translating it yields CASSREGLADYEQYF.

The chain carries TRBV7-2 and TRBJ1-5, with 7 bases identical to TRBD1. Trimming took 5 bases from V and 6 from J; bases not matched to a gene: 13. This CDR3 is built from 16 residues. CDR1 is SGHTA and CDR2 is FQGNSA in the germline V gene. CDR3 DNA: TGTGCCAGCAGCCTACAGGAGGGGGCAGGTAGTCAGCCCCAGCATTTT. It translates to CASSLQEGAGSQPQHF.